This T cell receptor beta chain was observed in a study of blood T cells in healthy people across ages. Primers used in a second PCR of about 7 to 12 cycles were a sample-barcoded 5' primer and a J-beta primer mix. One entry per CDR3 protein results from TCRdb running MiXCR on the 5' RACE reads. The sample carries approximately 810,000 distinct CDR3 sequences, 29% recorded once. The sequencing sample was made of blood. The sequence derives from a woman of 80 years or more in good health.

This CDR3 reads CASSPWTGRGPNEQFF. The CDR3 DNA is TGCGCCAGCAGCCCATGGACAGGCCGAGGTCCCAATGAGCAGTTCTTC. This sequence joins TRBV4-1 and TRBJ2-1; TRBD1 matches at 7 bases. This CDR3 is 16 amino acids long. Germline V lookup: CDR1 MGHRA, CDR2 YSYEKL. The V gene end was trimmed by 4 bases and the J gene end by 6 bases; junction bases not matched to a gene: 12.